The entry below gives a single T cell receptor beta chain sequence along with its context. Germline-derived CDR1 and CDR2 are SGHTA and FQGTGA. This CDR3 has 15 residues. V was clipped by 3 bases and J by 4 bases; unmatched bases: 5. The sample is drawn from a study of control samples from healthy donors and cancer patients. The method was immunoSEQ multiplex PCR; TCRdb's version includes in-frame clones alone and lacks a portion of them. The table shows 120,000 or so clones, with 75% to 95% occurring only once. This chain links TRBV7-3 with TRBJ2-1; TRBD2 matches at 8 bases. This TCR was sampled from a man younger than 35 in good health. The source material was blood. The chain's CDR3 is CASSFGRGEYNEQFF. The CDR3 nucleotides read TGTGCCAGCAGCTTTGGGCGGGGGGAGTACAATGAGCAGTTCTTC.